This T cell receptor beta chain was identified in a study of neurological immune-mediated disorders. Every sequencing run returned over 190 million TCR-beta sequences, which were derived from 15-18 subjects. TCRdb re-called the 5' RACE reads through MiXCR, storing one row per CDR3 protein. Here the sample spans tens of thousands of distinct CDR3 sequences, more than 9% being singletons. Study-level results: Levels of TCR clonal expansion peaked in HTLV-1-associated myelopathy and reached their lowest in multiple sclerosis, under those of healthy controls.

This clonotype was observed many times. The antigen is undetermined. The sorted libraries took 1 million CD4+ or CD8+ T cells. The length of the CDR3 is 12 residues. V lost 5 bases to trimming and J lost 6 bases, with 11 bases between them. The chain uses TRBV12-3 or TRBV12-4 and TRBJ2-7; TRBD1 is a possible D gene (5 bases). Specimen: CD4+ T cells from blood. The receptor comes from a woman in her twenties or thirties with HTLV-1-associated myelopathy (HAM/TSP). This CDR3 reads CASSGRVGEQYF. Written as DNA, the CDR3 is TGTGCCAGCAGTGGCAGGGTTGGCGAGCAGTACTTC.